This TCR beta chain emerged from a study of T cells in Graves' hyperthyroidism and ophthalmopathy (dated by TCRdb to between 2019 and 2020). Some background on the complete study: To identify TCR V-J signatures that set the groups apart, the researchers used a discovery cohort of 90 to 100 patients, made up of 40 to 45 with Graves' ophthalmopathy and some 58 with stable Graves' hyperthyroidism. An independent validation cohort of under 20 hyperthyroidism patients and more than 15 patients who later progressed to ophthalmopathy tested prospective prediction of ophthalmopathy. For training and testing, the 80 to 100 patients in the discovery cohort were randomly divided in a 7:3 ratio. In more than five Graves' hyperthyroidism patients, the study also compared T-cell repertoires from thyroid tissue with T-cell repertoires from blood. Following sampling, methimazole starting at 30 mg daily was given to hyperthyroidism patients, and high-dose intravenous methylprednisolone was given to ophthalmopathy patients. TCR Vbeta CDR3 sequencing of 140 or so peripheral blood samples (over 40 ophthalmopathy, 70 to 85 hyperthyroidism and about 17 progressor patients) is reported in the paper.

This clonotype was detected many times. There is no known antigen for this receptor. The sample holds no much larger clone one base away, and base qualities are not on file. Sequences PRHDT (CDR1) and FYEKMQ (CDR2) are obtained from the germline V gene (reference sequence). The V end loses 0 bases and the J end loses 6 bases, and a stretch of 6 bases separates them. The CDR3 starts with the cysteine, ends with the phenylalanine, and has 14 residues. Just the 42-base CDR3 DNA is kept, in frame starting at base 1. Overall study results and their limits: In validation, the model predicted progression to ophthalmopathy a median of roughly six months before onset, with roughly 70% sensitivity and just under 75% specificity. A model built on a 13 V-J signature distinguished ophthalmopathy from stable hyperthyroidism, reaching roughly 88% sensitivity and about 81% specificity in cross-validation and 80%/75% in testing. Sample size was not statistically predetermined, and blinding of investigators to group allocation was not performed. Blood samples also contained most of the expanded thyroid clonotypes (frequency above 0.001), which suggests that blood repertoires may reflect thyroid immune responses.

Graves' hyperthyroidism was defined as stable when no progression to ophthalmopathy occurred over 18 months of follow-up. The hyperthyroidism patients were between 18 and 65 years old and newly diagnosed, with a disease duration of less than 2 months. Any patient with an uncontrolled infection, another autoimmune disease, pregnancy or lactation was excluded. Diagnoses relied on clinical symptoms, serum thyroxine and TRAb, thyroid ultrasound and orbital computed tomography. Trizol reagent was used to extract total RNA, and RNA quality was then checked on an Agilent 2100 Bioanalyzer. TCR beta CDR3 regions were amplified from RNA transcripts. The first round of RT-PCR for the TCR CDR3 was performed with the HTBI primer set and the Qiagen OneStep RT-PCR kit. Libraries were constructed in a second round of multiplex PCR, after which size selection and purification were performed. Paired-end sequencing of the libraries was performed with 100 bp reads on an Illumina HiSeq2000. Turning to the authors' computational methods: SOAPnuke was used to process the raw data, with reads discarded if the reads contained adapters or uncalled bases, had a mean Phred below 15, or lacked an exact constant-primer or identifier match. High-quality paired reads were merged with COPE v1.2.5, and unique nucleotide sequences were defined as clonotypes. Clonotypes were aligned to IMGT TRBV, TRBD and TRBJ reference segments using MiTCR v1.1. Analysis was restricted to V-J combinations with a frequency above 0.0001, which covered 99.2% of repertoires. A TCS score was defined as the ratio of F50 (clonal expansion) to E x V (chaos), with BLOSUM62-based TCRdist applied between CDR3 peptides within each V-J. Welch's t-statistics and random forest reduced 450 to 600 V-J features to some 14, which were used in a naive Bayes classifier (R e1071). The similarity between thyroid and blood repertoires was quantified using the Morisita-Horn index. TCRdb reworked the public reads: Q25 trimming with fastp, MiXCR clone assembly, productive beta chains retained. Entries that share a CDR3 protein sequence are merged under the most common genes and DNA. The V and J calls were not made by the authors but by TCRdb's processing. This sample gives 500,000 to 750,000 distinct CDR3 sequences in total; around 45% of them show up just once. The ten largest clones take up more than 7.5% of the sample.

The receptor was derived from a woman aged 18-29 years with Graves' hyperthyroidism. The chain joins TRBV13 to TRBJ1-6, with a weak D call of TRBD1 (5 bases match). The sample consisted of peripheral blood or thyroid tissue (not recorded which). The DNA sequence is TGTGCCAGCAGCTTAGGCAGGGCTAATTCACCCCTCCACTTT. It translates as CASSLGRANSPLHF.